What follows are 3 T cell receptor beta chains derived from one specimen sequenced in a study of cytomegalovirus exposure and HLA in healthy donors. Both 60 Vbeta primers and 13 Jbeta primers went into the PCR. Sequencing was performed with immunoSEQ multiplex PCR; in TCRdb, only in-frame clones are kept and a portion is missing. Of 120,000 or so clones in the sample, around 68% were seen once. The sequencing sample was made of PBMCs. All receptors come from a woman in her forties or fifties in good health and CMV-seropositive.

DNA of the CDR3: TGCGCCAGCGGCCCGGGACAGGGCTCCTCCTACGAGCAGTACTTC. Its translation: CASGPGQGSSYEQYF. This sequence joins TRBV5-1 and TRBJ2-7; the match to TRBD1 covers 9 bases. The length of the CDR3 is 15 residues. CDR1 and CDR2 from the germline V gene are SGHRS and YFSETQ. V shed 7 bases and J 0 bases; nucleotides not matched to a gene: 8.

The CDR3 nucleotides read TGTGCCAGCAGCGTAGGACTAGCGGGAGCGGTCACCGGGGAGCTGTTTTTT. It codes for CASSVGLAGAVTGELFF. This sequence joins TRBV9 and TRBJ2-2, with 12 positions matching TRBD2. The CDR3 runs to 17 residues. Unmatched junction bases numbered 4, after V lost 0 bases and J lost 4 bases. Germline V gene sequence: CDR1 SGDLS, CDR2 YYNGEE.

This clone appeared a few times. The chain combines TRBV28 with TRBJ2-3, with 13 bases that match TRBD2. Germline CDR1 and CDR2: MDHEN and SYDVKM. Losses at the gene ends were 6 bases for V and 2 bases for J; bases not matched to a gene: 8. There are 17 residues in the CDR3. The CDR3 DNA sequence: TGTGCCAGCAGCCTAGGGACTAGCGGGGCTTCCACAGATACGCAGTATTTT. Translated, it gives CASSLGTSGASTDTQYF.